The 9 T cell receptor beta chains below all came from one sample that was sequenced in a study of blood T cell repertoires in COVID-19. TCRdb's copy holds only in-frame clones and misses some; the assay was immunoSEQ multiplex PCR. This sample has hundreds of thousands of clones; 88% occur once, and the top ten carry 7.3%. Sequenced input: peripheral blood. Receptors were obtained from a woman in her 70s with COVID-19, enrolled during active disease.

The chain combines TRBV29-1 with TRBJ2-3; TRBD1 might be the D (5 bases). V lost 5 bases, J lost 1 base, and 10 bases lay in between. The CDR3 is made up of 13 amino acids. Germline V CDR1 and CDR2: SQVTM, ANQGSEA. This CDR3 reads CSVREGGTDTQYF. Written as DNA, the CDR3 is TGCAGCGTTAGAGAAGGGGGCACAGATACGCAGTATTTT.

The V call is TRBV19, the J call TRBJ1-4, with a weak D call TRBD1 (6 bases). Germline CDR1 reads LNHDA; CDR2 reads SQIVND (reference sequence). The CDR3 runs to 15 residues. V was cut by 5 bases and J by 0 bases, with 10 bases left in between. The CDR3 spells CASSRRDTTNEKLFF. CDR3 nucleotide sequence: TGTGCCAGTAGTCGAAGGGACACAACTAATGAAAAACTGTTTTTT.

The genes are TRBV3-1 (or the pseudogene TRBV3-2) and TRBJ1-1, with unresolved D. CDR3 size: 15 residues. Germline CDR1 is LGHDT and CDR2 is YNNKEL (reference sequence). V was trimmed by 4 bases and J by 7 bases, leaving 19 bases between them. CDR3 sequence: CASSLLSGPTLEAFF. The CDR3 bases are TGTGCCAGCAGCCTTCTCTCCGGTCCTACGCTTGAAGCTTTCTTT.

This chain connects TRBV12-5 to TRBJ1-5, with 8 bases that match TRBD1. The length of the CDR3 is 17 residues. Germline CDR1 reads LGHNT; CDR2 reads FRNRAP. V lost 3 bases and J lost 3; bases outside the gene matches: 10. The CDR3 DNA sequence: TGTGCTAGTGGTTTCGGGGGTCAGGACAGGGTCAATCAGCCCCAGCATTTT. This gives the protein CASGFGGQDRVNQPQHF.

The genes are TRBV5-1 and TRBJ1-1; the D gene is possibly TRBD1 (6 bases). Trimming cost V 3 bases and J 5 bases, with 14 bases left between them. Germline CDR1 SGHRS, CDR2 YFSETQ. The CDR3 has 14 amino acids. CDR3 amino acids: CASSSQGFGTEAFF. The CDR3 region has the DNA TGCGCCAGCAGCTCTCAGGGGTTCGGGACTGAAGCTTTCTTT.

The chain links TRBV12-5 to TRBJ1-4, with TRBD1 as a possible D gene (6 bases). V shed 7 bases and J shed 5 bases, with 20 bases lying between them. CDR3 size: 16 residues. CDR1 and CDR2 (germline): LGHNT, FRNRAP. CDR3 DNA: TGTGCTAGTGCCCTAGATAGGACAGACTACAATGAAAAACTGTTTTTT. Protein product: CASALDRTDYNEKLFF.

The chain carries TRBV6-5 and TRBJ1-1; D remains ambiguous. Germline V gives CDR1 MNHEY, CDR2 SVGAGI. This CDR3 comprises 14 residues. Trimming pared 0 bases from V and 11 bases from J, leaving 16 bases between. The CDR3 sequence: CASSYSPDGRGAFF. CDR3 in DNA: TGTGCCAGCAGTTACTCCCCGGACGGCCGAGGGGCTTTCTTT.

J is TRBJ1-2 and V is TRBV6-5; a weak D match, TRBD1 (5 bases). The germline V gene encodes CDR1 MNHEY and CDR2 SVGAGI. The CDR3 is made up of 12 amino acids. The V and J ends lost 7 bases and 8 bases respectively, with 14 bases between them. The CDR3 DNA reads TGTGCCAGCACCCAGGGTTCCGGGGGCTACACCTTC. This encodes CASTQGSGGYTF.

The chain couples TRBV5-5 to TRBJ1-2, with D tentatively TRBD1 (6 bases). Germline-derived CDR1 and CDR2 are SGHKS and YYEKEE (reference sequence). This CDR3 has 14 residues. Between the trimmed V and J ends, which lost 6 bases and 0 bases, there was a span of 12 bases. CDR3 sequence reads: CASKLQGTNYGYTF. The CDR3 DNA reads TGTGCCAGCAAGCTTCAGGGGACTAACTATGGCTACACCTTC. Supplemented by reference TRBV5-5 and TRBJ1-2, the full variable domain reads DAGVTQSPTHLIKTRGQQVTLRCSPISGHKSVSWYQQVLGQGPQFIFQYYEKEERGRGNFPDRFSARQFPNYSSELNVNALLLGDSALYLCASKLQGTNYGYTFGSGTRLTVV.